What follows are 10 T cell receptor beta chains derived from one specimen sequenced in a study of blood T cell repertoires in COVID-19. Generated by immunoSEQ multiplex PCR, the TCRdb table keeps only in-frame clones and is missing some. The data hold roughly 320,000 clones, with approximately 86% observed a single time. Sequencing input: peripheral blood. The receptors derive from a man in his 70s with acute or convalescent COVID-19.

Here the CDR3 DNA reads TGCGCCAGCAGCTTGGATGGGGGCAGGTACGAGCAGTACTTC. Translated, it gives CASSLDGGRYEQYF. The V call is TRBV5-1, the J call TRBJ2-7; D perhaps matches TRBD1 (6 bases). Germline V CDR1 and CDR2: SGHRS, YFSETQ. Trimming took off 0 bases at V and 4 bases at J, with 11 bases between the two ends. This CDR3 is built from 14 residues. Full variable domain (remainder filled in from reference TRBV5-1 and TRBJ2-7): KAGVTQTPRYLIKTRGQQVTLSCSPISGHRSVSWYQQTPGQGLQFLFEYFSETQRNKGNFPGRFSGRQFSNSRSEMNVSTLELGDSALYLCASSLDGGRYEQYFGPGTRLTVT.

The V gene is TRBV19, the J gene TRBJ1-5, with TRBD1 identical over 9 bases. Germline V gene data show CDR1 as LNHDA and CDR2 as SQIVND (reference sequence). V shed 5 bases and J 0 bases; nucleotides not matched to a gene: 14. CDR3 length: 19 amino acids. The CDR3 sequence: CASSFRPGQGVYSNQPQHF. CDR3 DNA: TGTGCCAGTAGTTTTCGACCGGGACAGGGAGTTTATAGCAATCAGCCCCAGCATTTT.

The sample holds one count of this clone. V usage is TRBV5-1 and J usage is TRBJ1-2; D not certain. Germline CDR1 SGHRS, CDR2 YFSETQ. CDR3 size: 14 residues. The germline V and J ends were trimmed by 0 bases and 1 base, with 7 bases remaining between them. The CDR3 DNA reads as TGCGCCAGCAGCTTGGCAGGCAGTAACTATGGCTACACCTTC. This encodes CASSLAGSNYGYTF.

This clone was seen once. The CDR3 bases are TGCGCCAGCACGTACAGGGGGGGCTCTGGGGCCAACGTCCTGACTTTC. This encodes CASTYRGGSGANVLTF. The chain joins TRBV4-3 to TRBJ2-6; D is perhaps TRBD1 (8 bases). Trimming took off 7 bases at V and 0 bases at J, with 13 bases between the two ends. Germline V CDR1 and CDR2: LGHNA, YSLEER. This CDR3 comprises 16 residues.

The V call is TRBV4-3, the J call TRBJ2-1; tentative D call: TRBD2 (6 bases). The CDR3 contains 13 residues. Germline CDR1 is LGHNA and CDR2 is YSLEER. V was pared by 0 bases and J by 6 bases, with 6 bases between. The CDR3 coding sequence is TGCGCCAGCAGCCAAGAGGGAGGCAATGAGCAGTTCTTC. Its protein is CASSQEGGNEQFF.

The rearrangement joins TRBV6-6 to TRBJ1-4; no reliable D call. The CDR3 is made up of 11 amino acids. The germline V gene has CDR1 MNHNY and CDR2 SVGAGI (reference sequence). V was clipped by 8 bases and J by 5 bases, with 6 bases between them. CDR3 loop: CASGGNEKLFF. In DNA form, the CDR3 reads TGTGCCAGCGGAGGAAATGAAAAACTGTTTTTT.

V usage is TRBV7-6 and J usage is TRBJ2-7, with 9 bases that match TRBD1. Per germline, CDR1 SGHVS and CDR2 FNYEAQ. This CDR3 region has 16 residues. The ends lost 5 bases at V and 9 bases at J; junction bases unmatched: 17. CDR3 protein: CASSQRTGGSEPGQYF. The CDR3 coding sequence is TGTGCCAGCAGCCAGAGAACAGGGGGCTCTGAACCTGGGCAGTACTTC.

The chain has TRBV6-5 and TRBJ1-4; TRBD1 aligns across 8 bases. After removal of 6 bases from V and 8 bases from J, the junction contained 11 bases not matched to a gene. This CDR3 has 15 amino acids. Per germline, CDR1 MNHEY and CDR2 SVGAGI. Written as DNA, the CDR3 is TGTGCCAGCAGATCCCGTGCAGGGGGCTGGGAAAAACTGTTTTTT. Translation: CASRSRAGGWEKLFF.

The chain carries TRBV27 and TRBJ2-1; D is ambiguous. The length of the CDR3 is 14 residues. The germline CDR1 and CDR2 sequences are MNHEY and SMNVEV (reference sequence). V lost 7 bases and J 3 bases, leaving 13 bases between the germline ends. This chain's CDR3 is CASKSGQDYNEQFF. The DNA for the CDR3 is TGTGCCAGCAAGAGTGGGCAGGACTACAATGAGCAGTTCTTC.

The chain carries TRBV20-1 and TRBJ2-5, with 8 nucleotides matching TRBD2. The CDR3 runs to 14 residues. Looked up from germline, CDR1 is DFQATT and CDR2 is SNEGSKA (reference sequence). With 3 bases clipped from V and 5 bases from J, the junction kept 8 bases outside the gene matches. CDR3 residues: CSASLIAGGETQYF. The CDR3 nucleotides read TGCAGTGCTAGTTTAATCGCGGGGGGTGAGACCCAGTACTTC.